The entry that follows covers one TCR beta chain sequence. Its cognate antigen is unknown. Trimming took off 1 base at V and 7 bases at J, with 11 bases between the two ends. Germline-derived CDR1 and CDR2 are LNHNV and YYDKDF (reference sequence). The CDR3 spans 14 residues. Multiplex PCR with BIOMED2 TRB-A/B primer pools amplified TRB rearrangements. TCRdb itself ran the multiplex PCR reads through MiXCR, one entry per CDR3 protein. The sample has some 8,000 distinct CDR3 sequences, about 23% seen once; the top ten hold approximately 6%. The data were obtained in a study of T and B cells in COVID-19 patients. On the study more broadly: COVID-19 patients gave peripheral blood either during active infection or after recovery. Critical illness requiring mechanical ventilation or extracorporeal membrane oxygenation affected 12 of 20 active-infection patients. In the active-infection cohort, about 90% of the 20 patients had comorbidities linked to unfavorable COVID-19 outcome.

From blood, 250-500 ng of genomic DNA served as TRB template. Regarding the study as a whole: Of 2,331 TCR clusters found only in the recovered cohort, 31 had low generation probability.

Material for sequencing was blood. The receptor was derived from a human donor who had recovered from COVID-19. The chain has TRBV15 and TRBJ1-5; no clear D. The chain's CDR3 is CATSRGGGNQPQHF. CDR3 DNA sequence: TGTGCCACCAGCAGAGGGGGAGGGAACCAGCCCCAGCATTTT.